This TCR beta chain came from a study of blood T cell repertoires in COVID-19. In the original workflow: Amplification of reference gene primers was used by the study to estimate nucleated cell counts. Sequencing used immunoSEQ multiplex PCR; TCRdb keeps in-frame clones, though not all of them. The V and J calls and clone size come from that table; D and trimming were worked out from the DNA. The sample shows about 670,000 clones, just under 90% of them seen only once. There are 15 residues in the CDR3. Germline V gives CDR1 MDHEN, CDR2 SYDVKM. Trimming at V came to 3 bases and at J to 3 bases, leaving 2 bases not matched to a gene.

This rearrangement joins TRBV28 to TRBJ1-6; 7 bases are a match to TRBD1. The TCR comes from a woman between 18 and 29 years old with acute or convalescent COVID-19. The sequenced sample consisted of peripheral blood. CDR3 nucleotide sequence: TGTGCCAGCAGTTTGCGGGACAGCTATAATTCACCCCTCCACTTT. Amino acid sequence: CASSLRDSYNSPLHF.